This T cell receptor (beta chain) was observed in a study of shared clonotypes between healthy human individuals. V lost 10 bases and J lost 5; bases outside the gene matches: 9. Germline CDR1 reads MDHEN; CDR2 reads SYDVKM. There are 14 residues in the CDR3. Selected positively for CCR7 and CD45RO-negative, naive CD8 cells excluded terminally differentiated effector memory CD45RA+ cells. Broader study findings: A limitation of the genetic and exposure-history diversity represented arose from few donors. In the sorted subsets, rarefaction showed sequencing was incomplete despite large depth.

Of note for this clone: Its antigen is currently unknown.

Original data processing: ImmunoSEQ only sent back junction sequences with no quality scores, so filtering was done differently. Method: immunoSEQ multiplex PCR; TCRdb's copy keeps in-frame clones and lacks some. That table gives V, J and clone size, and the DNA gave D and trimming. The sample has a few million clones, around 93% seen once; the top ten hold more than 1.5%. The material sequenced was naive CD8+ T cells from PBMCs. The chain recombines TRBV28 with TRBJ2-2, with 8 bases matching TRBD1. The TCR originated in a young man in good health. Some clones in this sample may be carry-over from other donors' samples. The CDR3 DNA reads TGTGCCACCCATCCCACAGGGGGTACCGGGGAGCTGTTTTTT. This encodes CATHPTGGTGELFF.